Presented here are 7 T cell receptor beta chains from one specimen sequenced in a study of shared clonotypes between healthy human individuals. Assay: immunoSEQ multiplex PCR; the TCRdb copy retains only in-frame clones and omits some. The repertoire holds 1.5 million to 2.5 million clones, with about 95% as singletons. Cells designated naive CD8 were CD45RO-negative and were positively selected for CCR7, with terminally differentiated effector memory CD45RA+ cells excluded. The sample comprised naive CD8+ T cells sorted from blood. All receptors derive from a man aged 18 to 35 in good health.

The table lists this clone with a few counts. The identical CDR3 is also encoded by other nucleotide sequences in the sample. The rearrangement uses TRBV9 and TRBJ1-1; no reliable D call. The germline V gene has CDR1 SGDLS and CDR2 YYNGEE. V gave up 0 bases and J gave up 3 bases, with 6 bases separating them. This CDR3 is 13 amino acids long. This CDR3 reads CASSVGADTEAFF. The CDR3 region has the DNA TGTGCCAGCAGCGTAGGGGCAGACACTGAAGCTTTCTTT.

The V call is TRBV9, the J call TRBJ2-3; D might be TRBD2 (6 bases). CDR1 and CDR2 (germline): SGDLS, YYNGEE. The CDR3 totals 16 residues. V lost 4 bases and J lost 3, with 18 bases in between. The CDR3 DNA reads TGTGCCAGCAGCCAGGAGGGCCGGGGAGGAACAGATACGCAGTATTTT. This encodes CASSQEGRGGTDTQYF.

This chain joins TRBV11-2 and TRBJ2-1; no definite D call. CDR1 is SGHAT, CDR2 FQNNGV, per germline. This CDR3 comprises 15 residues. V dropped 2 bases and J dropped 2 bases, with 10 bases sitting between them. CDR3 nucleotides: TGTGCCAGCAGCTTAACTCTGGGGACCTACAATGAGCAGTTCTTC. Translating gives CASSLTLGTYNEQFF.

This clone has only a few counts. V is TRBV13 and J is TRBJ2-1, with D hard to call. Trimming removed 1 base from V and 7 bases from J, with 11 bases in between. The CDR3 loop spans 14 amino acids. Germline loops: CDR1 PRHDT, CDR2 FYEKMQ (reference sequence). In nucleotides, the CDR3 is TGTGCCAGCAGCTTAGAGGGATTGGTTAATGAGCAGTTCTTC. Residues: CASSLEGLVNEQFF.

V is TRBV11-2 and J is TRBJ2-7; TRBD2 aligns across 12 bases. The germline V gene encodes CDR1 SGHAT and CDR2 FQNNGV. This CDR3 spans 16 amino acids. V shed 3 bases, J shed 2 bases, and the junction held 5 bases outside the gene matches. The CDR3 nucleotides are TGTGCCAGCAGCTTGGGACTAGCGGGCCTCGCCTACGAGCAGTACTTC. Its translation: CASSLGLAGLAYEQYF.

The CDR3 loop reads CASSQDAMPQETQYF. Here the CDR3 DNA reads TGCGCCAGCAGCCAAGATGCAATGCCTCAAGAGACCCAGTACTTC. J is TRBJ2-5 and V is TRBV4-1; D gene unclear. The CDR3 spans 15 residues. The V end lost 0 bases, the J end lost 2 bases, and 10 bases lay between the germline ends. Per the germline V gene, CDR1 is MGHRA and CDR2 is YSYEKL.

The chain combines TRBV4-1 with TRBJ2-7, with D possibly TRBD2 on 6 matching bases. This CDR3 comprises 16 residues. The germline V gene encodes CDR1 MGHRA and CDR2 YSYEKL. The V and J ends lost 3 bases and 4 bases respectively, with 19 bases between them. As DNA, the CDR3 is TGCGCCAGCAGCCACGCTGCGGGGACTCTTGGATACGAGCAGTACTTC. Translation: CASSHAAGTLGYEQYF.